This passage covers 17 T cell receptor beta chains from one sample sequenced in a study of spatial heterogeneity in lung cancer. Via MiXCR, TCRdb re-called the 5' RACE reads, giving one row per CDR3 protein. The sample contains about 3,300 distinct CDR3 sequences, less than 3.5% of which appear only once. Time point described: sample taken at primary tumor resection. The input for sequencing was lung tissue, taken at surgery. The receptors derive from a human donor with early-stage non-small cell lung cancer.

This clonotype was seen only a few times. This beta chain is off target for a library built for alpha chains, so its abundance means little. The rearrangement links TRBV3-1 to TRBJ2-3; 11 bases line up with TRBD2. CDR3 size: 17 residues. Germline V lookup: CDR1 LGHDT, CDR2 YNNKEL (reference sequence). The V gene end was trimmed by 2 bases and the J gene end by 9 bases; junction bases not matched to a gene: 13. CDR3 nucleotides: TGTGCCAGCAGCCAATCAAGAACTAGCGGGGGTGGGAGGACGCAGTATTTT. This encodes CASSQSRTSGGGRTQYF.

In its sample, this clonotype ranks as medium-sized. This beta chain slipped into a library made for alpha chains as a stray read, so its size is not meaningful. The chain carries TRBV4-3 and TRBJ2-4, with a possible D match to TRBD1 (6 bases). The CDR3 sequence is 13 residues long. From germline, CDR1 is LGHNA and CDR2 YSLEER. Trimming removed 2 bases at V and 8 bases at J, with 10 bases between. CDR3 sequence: CASSQPGQYIQYF. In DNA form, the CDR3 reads TGCGCCAGCAGCCAACCCGGACAGTACATTCAGTACTTC.

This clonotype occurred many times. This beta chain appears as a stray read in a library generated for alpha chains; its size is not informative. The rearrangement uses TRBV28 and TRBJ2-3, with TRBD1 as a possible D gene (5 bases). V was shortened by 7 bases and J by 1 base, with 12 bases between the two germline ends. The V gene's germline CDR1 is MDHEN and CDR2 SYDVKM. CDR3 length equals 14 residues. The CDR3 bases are TGTGCCAGCATCATGCAGGGCGGCACAGATACGCAGTATTTT. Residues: CASIMQGGTDTQYF.

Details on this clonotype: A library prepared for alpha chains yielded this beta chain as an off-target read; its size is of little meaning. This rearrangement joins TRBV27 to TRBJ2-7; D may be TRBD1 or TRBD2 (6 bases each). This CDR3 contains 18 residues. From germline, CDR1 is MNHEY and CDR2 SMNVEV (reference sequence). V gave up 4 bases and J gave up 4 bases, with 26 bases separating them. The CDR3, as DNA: TGTGCCAGCAGTTCTAAAGTCGGGGGCCTCTGGTTCCAATACGAGCAGTACTTC. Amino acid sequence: CASSSKVGGLWFQYEQYF.

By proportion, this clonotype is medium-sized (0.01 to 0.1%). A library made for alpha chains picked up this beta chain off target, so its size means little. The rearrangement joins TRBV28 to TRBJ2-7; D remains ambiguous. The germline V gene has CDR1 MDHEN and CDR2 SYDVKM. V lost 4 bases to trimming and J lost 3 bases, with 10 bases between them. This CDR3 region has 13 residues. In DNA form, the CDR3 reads TGTGCCAGCAGTTCCTACAGTATCTACGAGCAGTACGTC. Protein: CASSSYSIYEQYV.

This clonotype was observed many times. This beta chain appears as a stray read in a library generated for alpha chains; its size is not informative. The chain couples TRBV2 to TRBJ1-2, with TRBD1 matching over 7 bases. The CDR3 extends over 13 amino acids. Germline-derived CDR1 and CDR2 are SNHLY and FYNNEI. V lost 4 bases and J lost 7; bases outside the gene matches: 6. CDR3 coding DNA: TGTGCCAGCAGTGTACGAGGGGGCGTTGGCTACACCTTC. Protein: CASSVRGGVGYTF.

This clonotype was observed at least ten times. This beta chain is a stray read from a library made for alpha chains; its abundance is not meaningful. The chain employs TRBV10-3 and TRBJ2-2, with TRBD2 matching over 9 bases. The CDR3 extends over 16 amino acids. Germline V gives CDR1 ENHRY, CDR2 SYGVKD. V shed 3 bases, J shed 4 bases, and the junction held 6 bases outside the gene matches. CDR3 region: CAISDERGAATGELFF. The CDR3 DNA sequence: TGTGCCATCAGTGATGAGCGGGGGGCCGCCACCGGGGAGCTGTTTTTT.

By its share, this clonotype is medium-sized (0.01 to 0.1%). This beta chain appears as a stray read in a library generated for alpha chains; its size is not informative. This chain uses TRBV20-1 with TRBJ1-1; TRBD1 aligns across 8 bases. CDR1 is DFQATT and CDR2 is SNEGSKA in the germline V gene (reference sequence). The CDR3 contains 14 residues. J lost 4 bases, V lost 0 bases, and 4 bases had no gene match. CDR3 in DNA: TGCAGTGCTAGAGACGCAGGGGGCGGCACTGAAGCTTTCTTT. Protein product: CSARDAGGGTEAFF.

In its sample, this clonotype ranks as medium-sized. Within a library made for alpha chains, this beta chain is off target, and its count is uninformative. The CDR3: CASSQESENEKLFF. The CDR3 DNA sequence: TGTGCCAGCAGCCAAGAATCAGAGAATGAAAAACTGTTTTTT. The V gene is TRBV4-2, the J gene TRBJ1-4; no reliable D call. The length of the CDR3 is 14 residues. The V end was cut by 0 bases, the J end by 5 bases, with 7 bases between. Germline loops: CDR1 LGHNA, CDR2 YNFKEQ.

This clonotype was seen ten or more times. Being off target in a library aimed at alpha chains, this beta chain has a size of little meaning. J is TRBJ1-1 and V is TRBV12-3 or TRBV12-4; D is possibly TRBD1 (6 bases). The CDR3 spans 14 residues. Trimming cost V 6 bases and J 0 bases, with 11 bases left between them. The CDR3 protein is CASRNRVLNTEAFF. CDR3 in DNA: TGTGCCAGCAGAAACAGGGTTCTGAACACTGAAGCTTTCTTT.

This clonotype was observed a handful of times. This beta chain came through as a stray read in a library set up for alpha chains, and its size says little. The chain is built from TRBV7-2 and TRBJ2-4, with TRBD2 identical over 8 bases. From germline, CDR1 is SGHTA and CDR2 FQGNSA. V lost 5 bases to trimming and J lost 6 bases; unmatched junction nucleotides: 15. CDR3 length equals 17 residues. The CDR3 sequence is CASSITSGGVGGNIQYF. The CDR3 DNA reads TGTGCCAGCAGCATTACTAGCGGTGGGGTTGGTGGAAACATTCAGTACTTC.

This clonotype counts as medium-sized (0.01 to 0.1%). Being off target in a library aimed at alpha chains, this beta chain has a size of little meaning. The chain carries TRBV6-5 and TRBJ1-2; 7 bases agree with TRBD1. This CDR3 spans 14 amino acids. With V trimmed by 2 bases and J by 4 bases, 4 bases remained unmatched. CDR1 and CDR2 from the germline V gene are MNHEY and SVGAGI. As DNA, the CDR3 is TGTGCCAGCAGTTACCGGGGACAGACCTATGGCTACACCTTC. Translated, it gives CASSYRGQTYGYTF.

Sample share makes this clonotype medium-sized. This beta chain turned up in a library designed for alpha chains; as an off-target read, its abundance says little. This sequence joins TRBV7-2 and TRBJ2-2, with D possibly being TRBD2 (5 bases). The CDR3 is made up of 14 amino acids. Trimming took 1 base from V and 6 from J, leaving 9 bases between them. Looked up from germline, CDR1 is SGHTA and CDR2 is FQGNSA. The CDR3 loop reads CASSLGLAAGELFF. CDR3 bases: TGTGCCAGCAGCTTAGGCCTAGCTGCCGGGGAGCTGTTTTTT.

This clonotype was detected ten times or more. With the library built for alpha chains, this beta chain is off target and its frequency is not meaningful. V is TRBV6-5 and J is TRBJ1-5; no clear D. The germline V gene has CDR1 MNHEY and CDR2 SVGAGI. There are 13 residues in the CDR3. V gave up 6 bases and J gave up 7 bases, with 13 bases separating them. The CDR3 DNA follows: TGTGCCAGCAGCGACTCAAGGTTGCAGCCCCAGCATTTT. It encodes CASSDSRLQPQHF.

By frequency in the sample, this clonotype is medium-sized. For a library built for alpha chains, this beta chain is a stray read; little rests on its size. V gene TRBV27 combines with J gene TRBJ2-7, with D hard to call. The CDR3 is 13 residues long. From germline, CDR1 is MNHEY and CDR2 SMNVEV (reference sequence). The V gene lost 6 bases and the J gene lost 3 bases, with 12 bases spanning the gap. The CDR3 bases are TGTGCCAGCAGCCACGGACGAGGCTACGAGCAGTACTTC. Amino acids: CASSHGRGYEQYF.

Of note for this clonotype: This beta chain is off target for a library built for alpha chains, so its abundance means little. CDR3 residues: CASSSDRGGKVQYF. Here the CDR3 DNA reads TGTGCCAGCAGTTCGGACAGGGGCGGGAAAGTACAGTATTTT. The chain recombines TRBV6-2 or TRBV6-3 with TRBJ2-3, with TRBD1 identical over 9 bases. CDR3 length equals 14 residues. Germline-derived CDR1 and CDR2 are MNHEY and SVGEGT. The junction had 11 bases not matched to a gene; V was cut back by 4 bases and J by 12 bases.

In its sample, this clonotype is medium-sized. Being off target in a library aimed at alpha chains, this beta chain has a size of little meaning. The CDR3 sequence is CASSQERRLTDTQYF. The CDR3 coding sequence is TGTGCCAGCAGCCAAGAACGGAGACTTACAGATACGCAGTATTTT. This chain connects TRBV4-2 to TRBJ2-3, with unresolved D. The V gene lost 0 bases and the J gene lost 3 bases, with 10 bases spanning the gap. Germline CDR1 is LGHNA and CDR2 is YNFKEQ. CDR3 length: 15 amino acids.